The clone carrying this T cell receptor beta chain was seen only a few times. This sample was included in a study of sequential checkpoint blockade in melanoma. Study as a whole: Randomization was 1:1 between first-line nivolumab→ipilimumab and ipilimumab→nivolumab.

CDR3 size: 15 residues. After removal of 3 bases from V and 4 bases from J, the junction contained 6 bases not matched to a gene. Germline lookup yields CDR1 LGHNA and CDR2 YSLEER. Assay: immunoSEQ multiplex PCR; the TCRdb copy retains only in-frame clones and omits some. Altogether several thousand clones are present, 50% to 75% being singletons, with the ten largest covering approximately 8.7%. The treatment is: randomized to nivolumab then ipilimumab (arm A) or the reverse (arm B). None of the patients previously received DNA-damaging chemotherapy. Sorted cells were live CD3+CD8+, lacking CD19 and CD56, from PBMCs.

This sequence was found in a human donor with melanoma. The V gene is TRBV4-3, the J gene TRBJ2-7; TRBD2 agrees at 10 bases. Sample: CD8+ T cells sorted from blood (inferred from file names), taken from a patient given nivolumab and ipilimumab in sequence. The CDR3 DNA reads as TGCGCCAGCAGCCAGGCTCTAGCGGGAGAATACGAGCAGTACTTC. Translated: CASSQALAGEYEQYF.